The 5 T cell receptor beta chains listed next were all sequenced from one sample in a study of early T cells in non-severe SARS-CoV-2 infection. In TCRdb, the 5' RACE reads were re-called with MiXCR into one record per CDR3 protein. The sample shows 55,000 to 75,000 distinct CDR3 sequences, about 9.3% of them seen only once. The sequenced material came from whole blood. These TCRs come from an adult who was a healthcare worker with PCR-confirmed SARS-CoV-2 infection or an uninfected control (not recorded which).

This clonotype was detected ten times or more. This chain links TRBV6-2 or TRBV6-3 with TRBJ2-5; TRBD2 matches at 8 bases. The germline CDR1 and CDR2 sequences are MNHEY and SVGEGT. The CDR3 covers 15 residues. Trimming took 5 bases from V and 5 from J; bases not matched to a gene: 10. CDR3 sequence (DNA): TGTGCCAGCAGTGGTTCGGGGGGGCCGATGGAGACCCAGTACTTC. Translation gives CASSGSGGPMETQYF.

This clonotype was seen many times. The J gene is TRBJ1-5, the V gene TRBV18; D uncertain. CDR1 and CDR2 from the germline V gene are KGHSH and LQKENI. The V gene lost 2 bases and the J gene lost 4 bases, with 9 bases spanning the gap. The length of the CDR3 is 14 residues. The CDR3 loop is CASSPKEGNQPQHF. In DNA, the CDR3 is TGTGCCAGCTCACCAAAAGAGGGAAATCAGCCCCAGCATTTT. The full variable domain, in which reference TRBV18 and TRBJ1-5 provide the parts outside the CDR3, is NAGVMQNPRHLVRRRGQEARLRCSPMKGHSHVYWYRQLPEEGLKFMVYLQKENIIDESGMPKERFSAEFPKEGPSILRIQQVVRGDSAAYFCASSPKEGNQPQHFGDGTRLSIL.

This clonotype is judged medium-sized. The V gene is TRBV7-6, the J gene TRBJ1-1; TRBD1 might be the D (5 bases). V was clipped by 5 bases and J by 1 base, with 5 bases between them. Germline assignment: CDR1 SGHVS and CDR2 FNYEAQ. This CDR3 comprises 12 residues. The CDR3 DNA sequence: TGTGCCAGCAGCCAGGGGAACACTGAAGCTTTCTTT. Translating gives CASSQGNTEAFF.

This clonotype was recorded a few times. The rearrangement links TRBV12-3 or TRBV12-4 to TRBJ2-5; TRBD1 agrees at 7 bases. The ends lost 5 bases at V and 2 bases at J; junction bases unmatched: 2. The CDR3 covers 13 residues. The DNA for the CDR3 is TGTGCCAGCAGTCTGGACAGGCAAGAGACCCAGTACTTC. Protein sequence: CASSLDRQETQYF.

This clonotype was observed a few times. The chain links TRBV2 to TRBJ1-6, with a possible D match to TRBD1 (5 bases). V lost 6 bases to trimming and J lost 10 bases, with 13 bases between them. This CDR3 has 13 amino acids. Germline loops: CDR1 SNHLY, CDR2 FYNNEI. CDR3 DNA sequence: TGTGCCAGCAGCGTCAGGGTCGACTCACCCCTCCACTTT. The encoded protein is CASSVRVDSPLHF.